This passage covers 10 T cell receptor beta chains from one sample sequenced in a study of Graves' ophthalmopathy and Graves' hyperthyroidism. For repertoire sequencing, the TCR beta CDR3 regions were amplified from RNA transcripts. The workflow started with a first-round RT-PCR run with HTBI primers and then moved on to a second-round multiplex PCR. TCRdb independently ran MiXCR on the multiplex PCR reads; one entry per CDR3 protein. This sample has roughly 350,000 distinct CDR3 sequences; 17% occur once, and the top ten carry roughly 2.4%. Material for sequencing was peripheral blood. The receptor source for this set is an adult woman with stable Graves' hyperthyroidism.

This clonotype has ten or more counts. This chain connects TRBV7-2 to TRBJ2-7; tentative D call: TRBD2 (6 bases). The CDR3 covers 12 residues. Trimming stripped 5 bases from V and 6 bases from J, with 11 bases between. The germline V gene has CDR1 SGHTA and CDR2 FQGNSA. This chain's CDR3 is CASSGGEAEQYF. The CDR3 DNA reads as TGTGCCAGCAGCGGAGGGGAGGCCGAGCAGTACTTC.

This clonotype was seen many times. CDR3 in amino acids: CASSLFQGARQPQHF. CDR3 in DNA: TGTGCCAGCAGTTTATTTCAGGGGGCTAGGCAGCCCCAGCATTTT. V and J are TRBV27 and TRBJ1-5, with 8 bases that match TRBD1. V lost 1 base, J lost 7 bases, and 6 bases stayed unmatched. Germline V gene sequence: CDR1 MNHEY, CDR2 SMNVEV (reference sequence). The CDR3 spans 15 residues.

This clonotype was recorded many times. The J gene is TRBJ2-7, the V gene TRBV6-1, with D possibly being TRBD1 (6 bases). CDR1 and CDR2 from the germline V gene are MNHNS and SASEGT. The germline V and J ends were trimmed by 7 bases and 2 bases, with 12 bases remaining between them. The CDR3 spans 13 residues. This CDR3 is CASKKDRTYEQYF. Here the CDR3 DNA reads TGTGCCAGCAAGAAGGACAGAACCTACGAGCAGTACTTC.

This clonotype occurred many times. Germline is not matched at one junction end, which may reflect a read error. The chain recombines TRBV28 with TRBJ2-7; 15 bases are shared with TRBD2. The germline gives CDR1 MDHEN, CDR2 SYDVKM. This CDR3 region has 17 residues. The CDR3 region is CASSSRTSGRAIHEQHF. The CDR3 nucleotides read TGTGCCAGCAGTTCCCGGACTAGCGGGAGGGCCATCCACGAGCAGCACTTC.

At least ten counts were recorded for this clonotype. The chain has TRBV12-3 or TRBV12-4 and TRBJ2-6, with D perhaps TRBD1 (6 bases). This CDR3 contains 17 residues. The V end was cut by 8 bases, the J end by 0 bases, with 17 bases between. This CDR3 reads CASVIARGNSGANVLTF. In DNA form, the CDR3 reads TGTGCCAGCGTAATTGCCAGGGGTAACTCTGGGGCCAACGTCCTGACTTTC.

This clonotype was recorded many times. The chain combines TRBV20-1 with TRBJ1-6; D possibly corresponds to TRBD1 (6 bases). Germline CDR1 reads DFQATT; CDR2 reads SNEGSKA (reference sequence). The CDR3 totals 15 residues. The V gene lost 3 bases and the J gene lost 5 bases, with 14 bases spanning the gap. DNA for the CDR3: TGCAGTGCTAGGTCTTTCAGGGGCGATAATTCACCCCTCCACTTT. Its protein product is CSARSFRGDNSPLHF.

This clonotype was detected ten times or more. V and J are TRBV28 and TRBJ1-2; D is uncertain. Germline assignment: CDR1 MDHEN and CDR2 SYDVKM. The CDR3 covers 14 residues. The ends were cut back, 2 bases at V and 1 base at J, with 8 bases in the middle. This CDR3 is CASSLLPDNYGYTF. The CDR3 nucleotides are TGTGCCAGCAGTTTACTCCCAGATAACTATGGCTACACCTTC.

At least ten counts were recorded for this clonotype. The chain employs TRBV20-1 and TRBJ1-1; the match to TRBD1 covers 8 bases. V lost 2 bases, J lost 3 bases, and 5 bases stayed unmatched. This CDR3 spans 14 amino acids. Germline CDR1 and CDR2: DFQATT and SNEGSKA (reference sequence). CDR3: CSARTGTGDTEAFF. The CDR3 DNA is TGCAGTGCTAGAACCGGGACAGGAGACACTGAAGCTTTCTTT.

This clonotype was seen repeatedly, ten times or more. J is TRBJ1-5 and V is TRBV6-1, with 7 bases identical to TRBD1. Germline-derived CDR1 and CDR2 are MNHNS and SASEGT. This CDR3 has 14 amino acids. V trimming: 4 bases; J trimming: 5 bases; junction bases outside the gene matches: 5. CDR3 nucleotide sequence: TGTGCCAGCAGTGGTACGAGGGGGCATCAGCCCCAGCATTTT. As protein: CASSGTRGHQPQHF.

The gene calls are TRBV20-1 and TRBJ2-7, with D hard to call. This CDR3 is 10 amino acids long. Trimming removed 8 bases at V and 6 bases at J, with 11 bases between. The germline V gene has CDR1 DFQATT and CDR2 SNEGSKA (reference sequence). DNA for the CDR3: TGCAGTCCCACCAGCATCGAGCAGTACTTC. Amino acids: CSPTSIEQYF.